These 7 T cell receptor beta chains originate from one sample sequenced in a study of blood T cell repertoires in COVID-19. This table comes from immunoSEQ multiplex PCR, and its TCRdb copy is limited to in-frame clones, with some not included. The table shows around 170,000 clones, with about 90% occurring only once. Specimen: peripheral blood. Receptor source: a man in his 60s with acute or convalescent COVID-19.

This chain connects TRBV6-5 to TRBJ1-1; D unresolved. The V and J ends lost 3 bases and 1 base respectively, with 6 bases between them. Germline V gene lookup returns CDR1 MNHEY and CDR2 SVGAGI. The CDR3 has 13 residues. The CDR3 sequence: CASSYEENTEAFF. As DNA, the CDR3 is TGTGCCAGCAGTTATGAGGAGAACACTGAAGCTTTCTTT.

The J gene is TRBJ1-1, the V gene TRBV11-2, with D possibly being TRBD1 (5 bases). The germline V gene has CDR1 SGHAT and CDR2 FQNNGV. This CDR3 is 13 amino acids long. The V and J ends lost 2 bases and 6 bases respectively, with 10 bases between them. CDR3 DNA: TGTGCCAGCAGCTTACAGGGTGTGGCTGAAGCTTTCTTT. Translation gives CASSLQGVAEAFF. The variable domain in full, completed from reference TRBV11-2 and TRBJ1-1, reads EAGVAQSPRYKIIEKRQSVAFWCNPISGHATLYWYQQILGQGPKLLIQFQNNGVVDDSQLPKDRFSAERLKGVDSTLKIQPAKLEDSAVYLCASSLQGVAEAFFGQGTRLTVV.

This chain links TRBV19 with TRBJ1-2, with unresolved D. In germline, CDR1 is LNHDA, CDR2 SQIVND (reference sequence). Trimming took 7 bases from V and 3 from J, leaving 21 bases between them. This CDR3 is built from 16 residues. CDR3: CASTTTREGAYYGYTF. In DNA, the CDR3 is TGTGCCAGTACCACAACGAGGGAAGGAGCCTACTATGGCTACACCTTC.

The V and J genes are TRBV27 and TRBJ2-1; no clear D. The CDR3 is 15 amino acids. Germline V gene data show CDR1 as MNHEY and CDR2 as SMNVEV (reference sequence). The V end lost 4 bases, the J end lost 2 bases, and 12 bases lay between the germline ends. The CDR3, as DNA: TGTGCCAGCAGTTCGTCGGCGGCGACCTACAATGAGCAGTTCTTC. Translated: CASSSSAATYNEQFF.

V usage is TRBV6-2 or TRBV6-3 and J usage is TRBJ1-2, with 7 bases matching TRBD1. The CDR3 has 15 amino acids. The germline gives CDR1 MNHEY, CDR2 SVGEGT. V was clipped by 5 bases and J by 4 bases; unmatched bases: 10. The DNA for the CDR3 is TGTGCCAGCAGTGCCAGACAGGGAGTCGGCTATGGCTACACCTTC. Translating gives CASSARQGVGYGYTF.

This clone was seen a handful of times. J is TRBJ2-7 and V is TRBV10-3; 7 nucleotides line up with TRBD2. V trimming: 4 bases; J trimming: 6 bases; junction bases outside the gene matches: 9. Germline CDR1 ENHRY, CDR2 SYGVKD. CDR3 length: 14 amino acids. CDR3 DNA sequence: TGTGCCATCAGTGGTCGAGCGGGGCAAGGCGAGCAGTACTTC. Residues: CAISGRAGQGEQYF.

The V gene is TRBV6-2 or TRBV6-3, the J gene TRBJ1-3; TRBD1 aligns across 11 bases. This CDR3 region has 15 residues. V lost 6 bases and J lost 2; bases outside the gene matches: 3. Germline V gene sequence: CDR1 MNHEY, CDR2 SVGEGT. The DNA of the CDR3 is TGTGCCAGCAGCCGGACAGGGGGCCCTGGAAACACCATATATTTT. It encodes CASSRTGGPGNTIYF.